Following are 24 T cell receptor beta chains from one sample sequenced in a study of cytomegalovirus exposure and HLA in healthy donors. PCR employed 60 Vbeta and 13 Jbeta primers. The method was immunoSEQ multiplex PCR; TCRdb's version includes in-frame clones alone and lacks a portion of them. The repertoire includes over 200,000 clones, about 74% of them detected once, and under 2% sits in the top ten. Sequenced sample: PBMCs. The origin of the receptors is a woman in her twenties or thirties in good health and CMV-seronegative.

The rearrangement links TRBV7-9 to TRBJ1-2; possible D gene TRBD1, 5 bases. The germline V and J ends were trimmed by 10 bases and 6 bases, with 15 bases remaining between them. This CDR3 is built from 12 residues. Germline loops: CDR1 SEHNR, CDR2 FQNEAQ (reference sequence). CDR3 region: CATRRGRHGYTF. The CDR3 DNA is TGTGCCACCCGGAGGGGAAGGCATGGCTACACCTTC.

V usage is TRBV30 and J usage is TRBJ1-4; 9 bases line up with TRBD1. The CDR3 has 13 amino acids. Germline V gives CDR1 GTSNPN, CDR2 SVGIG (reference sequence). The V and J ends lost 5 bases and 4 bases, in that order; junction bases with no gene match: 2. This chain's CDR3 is CAWGTGLNEKLFF. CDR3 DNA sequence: TGTGCCTGGGGGACAGGGCTTAATGAAAAACTGTTTTTT.

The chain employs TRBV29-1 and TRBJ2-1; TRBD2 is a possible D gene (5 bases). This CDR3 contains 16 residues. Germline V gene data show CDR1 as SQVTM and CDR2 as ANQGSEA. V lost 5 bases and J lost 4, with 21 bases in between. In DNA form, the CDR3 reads TGCAGCGTTAGCCTCTTGGCTAGCCCGGTTTACAATGAGCAGTTCTTC. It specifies CSVSLLASPVYNEQFF.

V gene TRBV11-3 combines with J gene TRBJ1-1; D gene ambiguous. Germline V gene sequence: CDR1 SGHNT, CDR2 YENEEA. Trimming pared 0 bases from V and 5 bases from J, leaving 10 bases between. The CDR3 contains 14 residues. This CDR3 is CASSLDLVGTEAFF. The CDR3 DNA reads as TGTGCCAGCAGCTTAGATCTGGTCGGGACTGAAGCTTTCTTT. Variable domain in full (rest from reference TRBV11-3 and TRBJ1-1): EAGVVQSPRYKIIEKKQPVAFWCNPISGHNTLYWYLQNLGQGPELLIRYENEEAVDDSQLPKDRFSAERLKGVDSTLKIQPAELGDSAVYLCASSLDLVGTEAFFGQGTRLTVV.

The CDR3 nucleotides are TGTGCCAGTAACCCGGACGGGACTGCCGGGGAGCTGTTTTTT. It translates to CASNPDGTAGELFF. This chain connects TRBV19 to TRBJ2-2; a weak D match, TRBD2 (6 bases). Trimming cost V 7 bases and J 6 bases, with 15 bases left between them. Germline V gene sequence: CDR1 LNHDA, CDR2 SQIVND (reference sequence). The CDR3 runs to 14 residues.

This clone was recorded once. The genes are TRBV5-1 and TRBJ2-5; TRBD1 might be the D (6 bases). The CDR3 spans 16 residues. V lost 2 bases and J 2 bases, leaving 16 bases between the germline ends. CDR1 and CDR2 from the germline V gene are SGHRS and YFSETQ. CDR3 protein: CASSFLPSTGQETQYF. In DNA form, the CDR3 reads TGCGCCAGCAGCTTCCTACCTTCGACAGGTCAAGAGACCCAGTACTTC.

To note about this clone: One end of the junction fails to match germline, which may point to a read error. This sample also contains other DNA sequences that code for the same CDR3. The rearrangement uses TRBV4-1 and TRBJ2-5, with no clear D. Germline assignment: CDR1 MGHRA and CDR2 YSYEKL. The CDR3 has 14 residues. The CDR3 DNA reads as TGTGCCAGCAGCCAGATCGTCACTACCGAGACCCAGTACTTC. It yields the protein CASSQIVTTETQYF.

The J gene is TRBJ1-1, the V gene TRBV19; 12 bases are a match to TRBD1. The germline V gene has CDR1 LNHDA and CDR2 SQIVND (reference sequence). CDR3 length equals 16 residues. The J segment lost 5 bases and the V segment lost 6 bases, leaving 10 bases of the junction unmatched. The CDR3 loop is CASSPGQGARRTEAFF. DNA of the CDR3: TGTGCCAGTAGCCCGGGACAGGGGGCGAGGCGGACTGAAGCTTTCTTT.

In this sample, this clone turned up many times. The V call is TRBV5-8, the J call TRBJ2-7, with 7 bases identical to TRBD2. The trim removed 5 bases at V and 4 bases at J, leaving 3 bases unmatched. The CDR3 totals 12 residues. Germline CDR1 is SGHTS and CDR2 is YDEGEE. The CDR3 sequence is CASRPGGYEQYF. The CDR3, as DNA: TGTGCCAGCAGACCCGGGGGGTACGAGCAGTACTTC.

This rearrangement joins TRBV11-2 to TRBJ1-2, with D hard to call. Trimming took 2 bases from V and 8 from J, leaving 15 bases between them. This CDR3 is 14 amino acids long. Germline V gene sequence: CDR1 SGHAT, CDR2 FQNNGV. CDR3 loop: CASSLIVGERGYTF. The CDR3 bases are TGTGCCAGCAGCTTAATTGTCGGGGAACGGGGCTACACCTTC.

CDR3 DNA sequence: TGTGCCAGCAGCCCAGACCGGGGAGTAGCTTTCTTT. It is translated as CASSPDRGVAFF. V and J are TRBV6-5 and TRBJ1-1; no clear D gene. Germline V gives CDR1 MNHEY, CDR2 SVGAGI. Trimming pared 6 bases from V and 10 bases from J, leaving 15 bases between. The CDR3 runs 12 residues.

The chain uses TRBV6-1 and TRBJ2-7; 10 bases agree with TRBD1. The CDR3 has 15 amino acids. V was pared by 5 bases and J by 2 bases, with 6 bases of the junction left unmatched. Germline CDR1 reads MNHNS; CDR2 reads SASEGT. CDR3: CASSLDRGQAYEQYF. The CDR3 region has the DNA TGTGCCAGCAGTCTCGACAGGGGGCAGGCCTACGAGCAGTACTTC.

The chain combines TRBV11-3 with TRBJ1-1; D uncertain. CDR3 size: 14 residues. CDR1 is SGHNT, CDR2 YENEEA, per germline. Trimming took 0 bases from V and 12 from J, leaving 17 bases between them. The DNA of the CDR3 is TGTGCCAGCAGCTTAGATCGGTCCTCCCGAAGCCCTTTCTTT. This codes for CASSLDRSSRSPFF.

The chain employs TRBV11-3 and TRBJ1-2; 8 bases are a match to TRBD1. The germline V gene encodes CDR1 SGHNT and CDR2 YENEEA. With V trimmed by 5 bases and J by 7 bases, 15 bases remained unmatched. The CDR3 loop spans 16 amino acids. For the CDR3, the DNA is TGTGCCAGCAGCCAGCTACCGGGACAGGCTATGACTGGCTACACCTTC. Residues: CASSQLPGQAMTGYTF.

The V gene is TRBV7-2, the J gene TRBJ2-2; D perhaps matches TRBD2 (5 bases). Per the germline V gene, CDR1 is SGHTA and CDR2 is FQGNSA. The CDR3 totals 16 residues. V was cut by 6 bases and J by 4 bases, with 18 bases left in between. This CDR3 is CASSHSLRGSTGELFF. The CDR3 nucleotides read TGTGCCAGCAGTCACTCCCTACGGGGAAGCACCGGGGAGCTGTTTTTT.

The CDR3 here is CAEGNRGRETQYF. CDR3 DNA: TGTGCCGAGGGGAACAGGGGACGGGAGACCCAGTACTTC. The V gene is TRBV5-4, the J gene TRBJ2-5; the match to TRBD1 covers 7 bases. The CDR3 contains 13 residues. V lost 10 bases, J lost 5 bases, and 11 bases stayed unmatched. Per the germline V gene, CDR1 is SGHNT and CDR2 is YYREEE (reference sequence). Together with reference TRBV5-4 and TRBJ2-5, the CDR3 gives the full variable domain: ETGVTQSPTHLIKTRGQQVTLRCSSQSGHNTVSWYQQALGQGPQFIFQYYREEENGRGNFPPRFSGLQFPNYSSELNVNALELDDSALYLCAEGNRGRETQYFGPGTRLLVL.

CDR3: CASSLITGGNYEQYF. CDR3 in DNA: TGCGCCAGCAGCCTGATAACAGGGGGGAATTACGAGCAGTACTTC. The genes are TRBV5-1 and TRBJ2-7; 8 bases are a match to TRBD1. Germline CDR1 SGHRS, CDR2 YFSETQ. The CDR3 spans 15 residues. The V segment lost 4 bases and the J segment 4 bases; nucleotides outside the gene matches: 10.

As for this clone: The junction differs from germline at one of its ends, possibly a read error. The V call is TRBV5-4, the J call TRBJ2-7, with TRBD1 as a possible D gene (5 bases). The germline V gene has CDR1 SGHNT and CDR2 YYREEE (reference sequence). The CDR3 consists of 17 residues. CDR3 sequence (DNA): TGTGACAGCAGCTTGGCCCCCGGCAGGGCCGAATCCTACGAGCAGTACTTC. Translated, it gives CDSSLAPGRAESYEQYF.

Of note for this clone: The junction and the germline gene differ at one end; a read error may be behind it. DNA for the CDR3: TGTTCCAGCAGCTTGCAGGGAATCTACGAGCAGTACTTC. It is translated as CSSSLQGIYEQYF. The rearrangement joins TRBV7-9 to TRBJ2-7, with a possible D match to TRBD1 (5 bases). This CDR3 comprises 13 residues. CDR1 is SEHNR and CDR2 is FQNEAQ in the germline V gene (reference sequence).

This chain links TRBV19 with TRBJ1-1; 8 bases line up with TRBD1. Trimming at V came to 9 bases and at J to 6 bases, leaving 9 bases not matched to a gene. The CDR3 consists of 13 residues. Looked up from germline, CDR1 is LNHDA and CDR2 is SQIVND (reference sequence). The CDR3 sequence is CASQDRARAEAFF. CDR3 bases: TGTGCCAGCCAGGACAGGGCGAGGGCTGAAGCTTTCTTT.

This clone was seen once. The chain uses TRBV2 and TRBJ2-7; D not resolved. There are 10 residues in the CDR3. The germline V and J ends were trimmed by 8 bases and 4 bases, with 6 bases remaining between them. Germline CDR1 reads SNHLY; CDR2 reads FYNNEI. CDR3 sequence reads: CASAVYEQYF. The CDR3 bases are TGTGCCAGCGCGGTTTACGAGCAGTACTTC. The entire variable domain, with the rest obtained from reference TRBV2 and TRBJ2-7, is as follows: EPEVTQTPSHQVTQMGQEVILRCVPISNHLYFYWYRQILGQKVEFLVSFYNNEISEKSEIFDDQFSVERPDGSNFTLKIRSTKLEDSAMYFCASAVYEQYFGPGTRLTVT.

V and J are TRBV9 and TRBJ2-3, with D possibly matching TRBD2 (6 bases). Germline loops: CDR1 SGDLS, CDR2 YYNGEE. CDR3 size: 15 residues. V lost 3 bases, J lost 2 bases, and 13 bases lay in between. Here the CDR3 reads CASSEVAVHTDTQYF. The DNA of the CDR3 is TGTGCCAGCAGCGAGGTAGCGGTTCACACAGATACGCAGTATTTT.

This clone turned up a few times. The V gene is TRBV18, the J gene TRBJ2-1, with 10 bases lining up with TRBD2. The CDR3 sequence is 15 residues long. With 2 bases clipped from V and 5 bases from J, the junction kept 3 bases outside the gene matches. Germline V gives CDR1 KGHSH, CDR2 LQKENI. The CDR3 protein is CASSPGAGGNNEQFF. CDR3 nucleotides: TGTGCCAGCTCACCAGGAGCGGGAGGGAACAATGAGCAGTTCTTC.

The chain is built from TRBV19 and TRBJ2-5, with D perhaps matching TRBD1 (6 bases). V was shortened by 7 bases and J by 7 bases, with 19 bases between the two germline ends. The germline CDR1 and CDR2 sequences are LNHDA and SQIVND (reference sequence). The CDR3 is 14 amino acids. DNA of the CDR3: TGTGCCAGTACATTTTCTGGGGGCGAAGGGACCCAGTACTTC. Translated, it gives CASTFSGGEGTQYF. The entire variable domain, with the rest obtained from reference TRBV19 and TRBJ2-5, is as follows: DGGITQSPKYLFRKEGQNVTLSCEQNLNHDAMYWYRQDPGQGLRLIYYSQIVNDFQKGDIAEGYSVSREKKESFPLTVTSAQKNPTAFYLCASTFSGGEGTQYFGPGTRLLVL.